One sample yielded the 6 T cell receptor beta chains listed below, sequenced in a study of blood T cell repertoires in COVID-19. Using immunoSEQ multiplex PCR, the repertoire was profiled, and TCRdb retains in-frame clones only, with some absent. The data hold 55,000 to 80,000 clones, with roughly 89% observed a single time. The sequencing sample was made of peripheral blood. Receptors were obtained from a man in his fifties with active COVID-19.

The DNA for the CDR3 is TGTGCCAGCAGACTGACTAGCGGGGGGGCGTTTGCGGAGACCCAGTACTTC. Translated, it gives CASRLTSGGAFAETQYF. The chain couples TRBV2 to TRBJ2-5, with 14 bases aligning to TRBD2. Germline V gene lookup returns CDR1 SNHLY and CDR2 FYNNEI. V lost 6 bases to trimming and J lost 5 bases; unmatched junction nucleotides: 11. The length of the CDR3 is 17 residues.

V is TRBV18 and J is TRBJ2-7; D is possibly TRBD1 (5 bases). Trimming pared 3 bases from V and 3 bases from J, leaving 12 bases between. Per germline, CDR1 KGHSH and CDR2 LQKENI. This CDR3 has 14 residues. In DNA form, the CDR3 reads TGTGCCAGCTCACCCCCGTCTCAGGGCTACGAGCAGTACTTC. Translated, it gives CASSPPSQGYEQYF. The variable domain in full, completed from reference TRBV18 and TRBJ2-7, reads NAGVMQNPRHLVRRRGQEARLRCSPMKGHSHVYWYRQLPEEGLKFMVYLQKENIIDESGMPKERFSAEFPKEGPSILRIQQVVRGDSAAYFCASSPPSQGYEQYFGPGTRLTVT.

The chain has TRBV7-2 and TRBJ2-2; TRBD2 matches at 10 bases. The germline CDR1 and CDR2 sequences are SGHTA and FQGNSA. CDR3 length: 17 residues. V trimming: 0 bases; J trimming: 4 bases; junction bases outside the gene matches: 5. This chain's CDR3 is CASSLAGAGGLTGELFF. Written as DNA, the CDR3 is TGTGCCAGCAGCTTAGCGGGAGCGGGGGGGCTCACCGGGGAGCTGTTTTTT.

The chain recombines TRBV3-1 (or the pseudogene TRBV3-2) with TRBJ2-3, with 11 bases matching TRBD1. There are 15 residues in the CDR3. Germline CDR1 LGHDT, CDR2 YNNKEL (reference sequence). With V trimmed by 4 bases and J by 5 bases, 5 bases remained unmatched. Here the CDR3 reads CASSPPGQGGDTQYF. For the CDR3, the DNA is TGTGCCAGCAGCCCCCCGGGACAGGGGGGAGATACGCAGTATTTT.

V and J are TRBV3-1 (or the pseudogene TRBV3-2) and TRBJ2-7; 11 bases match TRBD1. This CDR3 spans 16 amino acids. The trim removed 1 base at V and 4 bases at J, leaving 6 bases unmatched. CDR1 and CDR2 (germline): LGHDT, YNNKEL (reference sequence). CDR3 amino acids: CASSQGGGQGAYEQYF. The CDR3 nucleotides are TGTGCCAGCAGCCAAGGGGGCGGACAGGGGGCTTACGAGCAGTACTTC.

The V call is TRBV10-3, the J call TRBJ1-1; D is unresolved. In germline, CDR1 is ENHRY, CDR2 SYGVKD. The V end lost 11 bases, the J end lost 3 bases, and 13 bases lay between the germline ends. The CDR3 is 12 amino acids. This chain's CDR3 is CASRRKDTEAFF. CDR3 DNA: TGTGCCTCCCGCAGGAAGGACACTGAAGCTTTCTTT.